A selection of T cell receptor beta chains follows, all from one sample in a study of graft-versus-host responses after intestinal transplantation. These receptors have no identified antigens. Using immunoSEQ multiplex PCR, the repertoire was profiled, and TCRdb retains in-frame clones only, with some absent. The table includes 86,000 or so clones, just over 90% detected once. The specimen was unstimulated CD8+ T cells sorted from spleen or lymph node cells, collected before intestinal transplant. The receptor set was obtained from a human donor who received an intestinal transplant. The CDR3 runs from the conserved cysteine through the conserved F or W. Each record gives: clone size, J gene, V gene, CDR3 protein. Not all rows give a size; the values are once, few, many and, for expanded clones, a class.

clone_size: .; j_call: TRBJ1-5; v_call: TRBV30; cdr3_aa: CAWINAECNQPQHF
clone_size: .; j_call: TRBJ1-2; v_call: TRBV7-3; cdr3_aa: CASSLTVSGGSGYTF
clone_size: .; j_call: TRBJ2-1; v_call: TRBV9; cdr3_aa: CASRSIPANEQFF
clone_size: once; j_call: TRBJ1-5; v_call: TRBV12-5; cdr3_aa: CASAPGTGSNQPQHF
clone_size: .; j_call: TRBJ2-1; v_call: TRBV7-6; cdr3_aa: CASSTTGDTYNEQFF
clone_size: .; j_call: TRBJ2-1; v_call: TRBV27; cdr3_aa: CASSKLAGVVNEQFF
clone_size: .; j_call: TRBJ2-7; v_call: TRBV9; cdr3_aa: CASSVDSGAYEQYF
clone_size: .; j_call: TRBJ2-5; v_call: TRBV4-1; cdr3_aa: CASSQATSGYQETQYF
clone_size: .; j_call: TRBJ2-1; v_call: TRBV4-1; cdr3_aa: CASSQAPEYNEQFF
clone_size: many; j_call: TRBJ1-6; v_call: TRBV6-5; cdr3_aa: CASSYGQAPGNSPLHF
clone_size: .; j_call: TRBJ2-1; v_call: TRBV2; cdr3_aa: CASSDSYNEQFF
clone_size: .; j_call: TRBJ2-5; v_call: TRBV6-9; cdr3_aa: CASSYAGPGRETQYF
clone_size: .; j_call: TRBJ2-3; v_call: TRBV9; cdr3_aa: CASSVDSGGSTDTQYF
clone_size: once; j_call: TRBJ2-7; v_call: TRBV6-1; cdr3_aa: CASRMTDYYEQYF
clone_size: .; j_call: TRBJ2-2; v_call: TRBV11-2; cdr3_aa: CASSSVLAGYTGELFF
clone_size: .; j_call: TRBJ1-6; v_call: TRBV30; cdr3_aa: CAWSPTGGFSPLHF
clone_size: .; j_call: TRBJ1-1; v_call: TRBV5-5; cdr3_aa: CASSLGVETEAFF
clone_size: once; j_call: TRBJ2-7; v_call: TRBV4-2; cdr3_aa: CASSPGTSGTYEQYF
clone_size: .; j_call: TRBJ1-2; v_call: TRBV5-1; cdr3_aa: CASSADYSFYGYTF
clone_size: .; j_call: TRBJ1-6; v_call: TRBV11-2; cdr3_aa: CASSLGGEPRSPLHF
clone_size: once; j_call: TRBJ2-7; v_call: TRBV5-4; cdr3_aa: CASSLGTSGRTPEQYF
clone_size: .; j_call: TRBJ2-4; v_call: TRBV14; cdr3_aa: CASSHDENIQYF
clone_size: .; j_call: TRBJ2-5; v_call: TRBV6-6; cdr3_aa: CASSPLGPRGETQYF
clone_size: .; j_call: TRBJ2-3; v_call: TRBV27; cdr3_aa: CASRLQGEGTDTQYF
clone_size: .; j_call: TRBJ2-1; v_call: TRBV19; cdr3_aa: CASSTPGTSGSNEQFF
clone_size: .; j_call: TRBJ2-5; v_call: TRBV6-5; cdr3_aa: CASSQTSIETQYF
clone_size: .; j_call: TRBJ1-6; v_call: TRBV7-2; cdr3_aa: CASSLVVMSGDTSNSPLHF
clone_size: .; j_call: TRBJ2-5; v_call: TRBV27; cdr3_aa: CASSLLGGEQTQYF
clone_size: .; j_call: TRBJ2-7; v_call: TRBV6-5; cdr3_aa: CASSEEASPYEQYF
clone_size: .; j_call: TRBJ1-2; v_call: TRBV6-5; cdr3_aa: CASSYTGDLGGYTF
clone_size: once; j_call: TRBJ2-7; v_call: TRBV27; cdr3_aa: CASSGGTSYEQYF
clone_size: .; j_call: TRBJ1-1; v_call: TRBV27; cdr3_aa: CASSHIEDTEAFF
clone_size: .; j_call: TRBJ2-7; v_call: TRBV19; cdr3_aa: CATSPGQHYEQYF
clone_size: .; j_call: TRBJ1-3; v_call: TRBV25-1; cdr3_aa: CASSTGEYGNTIYF
clone_size: .; j_call: TRBJ1-4; v_call: TRBV29-1; cdr3_aa: CSVDVEIGEKLFF
clone_size: .; j_call: TRBJ1-5; v_call: TRBV7-9; cdr3_aa: CASSLDGQWAQHF
clone_size: .; j_call: TRBJ2-1; v_call: TRBV7-9; cdr3_aa: CASSPGVGSSYNEQFF
clone_size: once; j_call: TRBJ2-1; v_call: TRBV9; cdr3_aa: CASSVGDNEQFF
clone_size: .; j_call: TRBJ1-2; v_call: TRBV7-7; cdr3_aa: CASSGSGLGYTF
clone_size: .; j_call: TRBJ2-3; v_call: TRBV10-1; cdr3_aa: CASTFGLAGAKDTQYF
clone_size: .; j_call: TRBJ2-1; v_call: TRBV19; cdr3_aa: CASSIVLLSKVSYNEQFF
clone_size: .; j_call: TRBJ1-1; v_call: TRBV9; cdr3_aa: CASSVAGNTEAFF
clone_size: .; j_call: TRBJ2-2; v_call: TRBV27; cdr3_aa: CASKPRGAPNTGELFF
clone_size: .; j_call: TRBJ1-1; v_call: TRBV7-2; cdr3_aa: CASSLEAGLNTEAFF
clone_size: .; j_call: TRBJ1-1; v_call: TRBV6-5; cdr3_aa: CASREKTVGAFF
clone_size: .; j_call: TRBJ2-3; v_call: TRBV6-5; cdr3_aa: CASSYPIAGSTDTQYF